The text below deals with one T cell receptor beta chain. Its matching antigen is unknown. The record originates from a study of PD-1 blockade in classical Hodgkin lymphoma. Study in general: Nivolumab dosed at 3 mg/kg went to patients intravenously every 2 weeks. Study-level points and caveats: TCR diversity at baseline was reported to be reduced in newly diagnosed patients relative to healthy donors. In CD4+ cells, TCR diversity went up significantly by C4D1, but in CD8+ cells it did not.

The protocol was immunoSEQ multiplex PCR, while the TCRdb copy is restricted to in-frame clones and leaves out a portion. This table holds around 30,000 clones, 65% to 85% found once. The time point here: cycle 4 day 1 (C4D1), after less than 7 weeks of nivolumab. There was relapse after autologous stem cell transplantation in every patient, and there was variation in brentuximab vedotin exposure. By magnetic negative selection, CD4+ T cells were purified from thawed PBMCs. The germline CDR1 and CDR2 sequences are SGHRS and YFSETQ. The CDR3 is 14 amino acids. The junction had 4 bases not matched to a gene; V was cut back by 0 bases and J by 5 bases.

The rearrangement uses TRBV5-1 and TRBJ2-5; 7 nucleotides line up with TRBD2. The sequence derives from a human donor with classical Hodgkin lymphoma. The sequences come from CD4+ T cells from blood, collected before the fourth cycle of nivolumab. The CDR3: CASSLGGGGETQYF. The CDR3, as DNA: TGCGCCAGCAGCTTGGGCGGGGGTGGCGAGACCCAGTACTTC.